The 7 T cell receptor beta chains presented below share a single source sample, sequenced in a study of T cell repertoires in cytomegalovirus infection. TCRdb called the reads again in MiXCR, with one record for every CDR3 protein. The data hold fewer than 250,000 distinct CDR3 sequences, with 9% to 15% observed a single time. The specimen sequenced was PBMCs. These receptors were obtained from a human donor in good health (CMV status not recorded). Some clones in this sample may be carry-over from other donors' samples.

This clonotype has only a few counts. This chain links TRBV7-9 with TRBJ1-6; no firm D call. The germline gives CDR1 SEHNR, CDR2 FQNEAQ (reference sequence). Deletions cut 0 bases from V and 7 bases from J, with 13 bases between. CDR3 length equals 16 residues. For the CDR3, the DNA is TGTGCCAGCAGCTTAGCGAGCGGGGTGGGGAATTCACCCCTCCACTTT. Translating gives CASSLASGVGNSPLHF.

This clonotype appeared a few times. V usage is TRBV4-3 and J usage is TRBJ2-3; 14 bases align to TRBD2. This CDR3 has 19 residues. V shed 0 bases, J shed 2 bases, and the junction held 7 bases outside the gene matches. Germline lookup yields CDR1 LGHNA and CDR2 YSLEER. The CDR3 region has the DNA TGCGCCAGCAGCCAAGACCCTGGACTAGCGGGGGGTCTCACAGATACGCAGTATTTT. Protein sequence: CASSQDPGLAGGLTDTQYF.

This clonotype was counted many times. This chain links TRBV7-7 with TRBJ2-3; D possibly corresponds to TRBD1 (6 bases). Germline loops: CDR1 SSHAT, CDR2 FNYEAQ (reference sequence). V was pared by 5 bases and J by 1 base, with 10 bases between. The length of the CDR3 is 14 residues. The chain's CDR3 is CASSPRQGTDTQYF. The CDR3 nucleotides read TGTGCCAGCAGCCCCCGACAGGGCACAGATACGCAGTATTTT.

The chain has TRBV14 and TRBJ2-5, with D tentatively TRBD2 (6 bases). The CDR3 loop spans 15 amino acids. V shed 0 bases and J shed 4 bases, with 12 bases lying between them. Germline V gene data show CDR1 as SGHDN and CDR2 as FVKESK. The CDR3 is CASSQEPGDAETQYF. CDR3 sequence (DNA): TGTGCCAGCAGCCAAGAACCGGGGGATGCAGAGACCCAGTACTTC.

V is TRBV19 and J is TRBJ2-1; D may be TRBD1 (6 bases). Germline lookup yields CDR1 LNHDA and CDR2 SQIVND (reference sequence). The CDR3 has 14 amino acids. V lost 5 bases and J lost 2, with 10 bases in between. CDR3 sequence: CASSSRTAYNEQFF. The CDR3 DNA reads TGTGCCAGTAGTTCTCGGACAGCCTACAATGAGCAGTTCTTC.

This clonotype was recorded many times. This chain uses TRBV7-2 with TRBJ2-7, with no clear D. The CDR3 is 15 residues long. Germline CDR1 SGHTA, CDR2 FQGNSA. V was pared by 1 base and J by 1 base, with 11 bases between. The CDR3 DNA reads TGTGCCAGCAGCTTAGTACCCGTTGGGTCCTACGAGCAGTACTTC. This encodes CASSLVPVGSYEQYF.

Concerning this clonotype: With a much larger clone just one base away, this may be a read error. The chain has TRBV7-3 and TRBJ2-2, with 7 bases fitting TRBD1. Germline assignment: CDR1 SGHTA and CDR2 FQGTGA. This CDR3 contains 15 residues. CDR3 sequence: CASSRDSGNNGELFF. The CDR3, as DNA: TGTGCCAGCAGCCGGGACAGTGGGAACAACGGGGAGCTGTTTTTT. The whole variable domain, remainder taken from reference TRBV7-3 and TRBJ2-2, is GAGVSQTPSNKVTEKGKYVELRCDPISGHTALYWYRQSLGQGPEFLIYFQGTGAADDSGLPNDRFFAVRPEGSVSTLKIQRTERGDSAVYLCASSRDSGNNGELFFGEGSRLTVL.